What follows is one T cell receptor (beta chain) and its context. Its antigen is undetermined. The sample is drawn from a study of monozygotic twins with inflammatory bowel disease. Study observations and caveats: Clonotypes shared with others were fewer in IBD patients than in healthy twins, especially with disease activity.

UMIs containing a 6-nucleotide sample barcode were added via template switching. Two nested PCRs, run for approximately 17 and 9 cycles, were applied to TCRalpha and TCRbeta cDNA. With the 5' RACE reads reprocessed, TCRdb shows one record per CDR3 protein and no DNA. Its listing shows 160,000 or so distinct CDR3 sequences. The CDR3 is 14 residues long. Germline CDR1 and CDR2: LNHNV and YYDKDF (reference sequence). The receptor was derived from a human donor with ulcerative colitis or Crohn's disease, or a healthy co-twin of an affected twin (not recorded which). The chain combines TRBV15 with TRBJ2-1. Specimen: blood. The CDR3 here is CATSRASSYNEQFF.